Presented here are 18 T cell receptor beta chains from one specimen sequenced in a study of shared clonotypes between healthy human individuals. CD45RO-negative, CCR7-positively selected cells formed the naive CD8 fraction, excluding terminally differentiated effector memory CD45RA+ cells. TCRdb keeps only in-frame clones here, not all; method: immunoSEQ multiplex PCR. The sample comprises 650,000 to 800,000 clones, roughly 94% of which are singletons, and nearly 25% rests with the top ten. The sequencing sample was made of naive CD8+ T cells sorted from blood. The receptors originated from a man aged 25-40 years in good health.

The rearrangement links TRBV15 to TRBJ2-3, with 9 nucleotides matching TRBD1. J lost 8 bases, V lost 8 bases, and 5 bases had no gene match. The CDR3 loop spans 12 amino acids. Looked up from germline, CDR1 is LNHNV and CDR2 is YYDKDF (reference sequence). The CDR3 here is CATSGQGRTQYF. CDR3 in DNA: TGTGCCACCTCGGGACAGGGTCGTACGCAGTATTTT.

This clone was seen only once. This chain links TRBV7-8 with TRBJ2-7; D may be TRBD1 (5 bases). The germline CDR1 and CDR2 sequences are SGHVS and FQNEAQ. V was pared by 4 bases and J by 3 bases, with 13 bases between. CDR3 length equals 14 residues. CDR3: CASSSPGFGYEQYF. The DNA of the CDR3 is TGTGCCAGCAGCTCCCCAGGGTTTGGCTACGAGCAGTACTTC.

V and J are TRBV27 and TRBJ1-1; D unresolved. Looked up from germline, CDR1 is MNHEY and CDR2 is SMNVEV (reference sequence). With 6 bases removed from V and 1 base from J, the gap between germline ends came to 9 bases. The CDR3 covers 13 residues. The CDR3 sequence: CASSAGTNTEAFF. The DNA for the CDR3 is TGTGCCAGCAGCGCAGGAACGAACACTGAAGCTTTCTTT.

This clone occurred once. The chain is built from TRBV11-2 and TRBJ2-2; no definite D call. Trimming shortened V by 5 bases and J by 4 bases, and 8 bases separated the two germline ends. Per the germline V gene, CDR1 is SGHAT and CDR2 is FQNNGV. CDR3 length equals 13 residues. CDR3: CASSLVATGELFF. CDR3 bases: TGTGCCAGCAGCCTAGTGGCCACCGGGGAGCTGTTTTTT.

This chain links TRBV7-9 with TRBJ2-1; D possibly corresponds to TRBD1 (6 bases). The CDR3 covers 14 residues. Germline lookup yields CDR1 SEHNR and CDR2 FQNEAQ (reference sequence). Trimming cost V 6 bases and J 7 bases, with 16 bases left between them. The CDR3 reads CASRATGLGNEQFF. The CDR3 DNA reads TGTGCCAGCAGAGCAACAGGGTTGGGGAATGAGCAGTTCTTC. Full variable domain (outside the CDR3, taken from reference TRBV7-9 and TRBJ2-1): DTGVSQNPRHKITKRGQNVTFRCDPISEHNRLYWYRQTLGQGPEFLTYFQNEAQLEKSRLLSDRFSAERPKGSFSTLEIQRTEQGDSAMYLCASRATGLGNEQFFGPGTRLTVL.

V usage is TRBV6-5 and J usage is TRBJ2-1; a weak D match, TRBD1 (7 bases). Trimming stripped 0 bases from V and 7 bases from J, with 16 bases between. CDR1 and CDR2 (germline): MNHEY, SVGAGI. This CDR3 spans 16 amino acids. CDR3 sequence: CASSYSGTGEANEQFF. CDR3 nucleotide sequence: TGTGCCAGCAGTTACTCAGGTACAGGGGAGGCGAATGAGCAGTTCTTC.

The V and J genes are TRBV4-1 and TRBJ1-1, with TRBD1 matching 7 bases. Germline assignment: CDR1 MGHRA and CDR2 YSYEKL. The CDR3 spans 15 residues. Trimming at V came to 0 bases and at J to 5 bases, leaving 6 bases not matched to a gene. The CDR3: CASSQDWQGVTEAFF. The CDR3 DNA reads TGCGCCAGCAGCCAAGACTGGCAGGGGGTAACTGAAGCTTTCTTT.

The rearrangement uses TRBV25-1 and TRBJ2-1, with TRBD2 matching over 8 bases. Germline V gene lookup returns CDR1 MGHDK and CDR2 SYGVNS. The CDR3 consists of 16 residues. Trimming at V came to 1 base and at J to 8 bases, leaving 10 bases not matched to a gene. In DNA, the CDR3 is TGTGCCAGCAGTGAATCCAGCGGGAGAACTTGGGATGAGCAGTTCTTC. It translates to CASSESSGRTWDEQFF.

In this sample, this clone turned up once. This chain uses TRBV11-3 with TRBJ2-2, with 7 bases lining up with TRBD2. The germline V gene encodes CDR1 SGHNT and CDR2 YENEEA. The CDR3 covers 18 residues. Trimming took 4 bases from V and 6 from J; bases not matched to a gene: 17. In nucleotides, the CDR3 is TGTGCCAGCAGCTCCACCTGGGGGGGAGGGCTAGGAGCCGGGGAGCTGTTTTTT. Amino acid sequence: CASSSTWGGGLGAGELFF.

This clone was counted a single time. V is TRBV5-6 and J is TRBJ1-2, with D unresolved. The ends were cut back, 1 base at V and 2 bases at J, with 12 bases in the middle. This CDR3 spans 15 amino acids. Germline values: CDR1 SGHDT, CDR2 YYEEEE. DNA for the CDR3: TGTGCCAGCAGCTTGATAACGTATGGAAACTATGGCTACACCTTC. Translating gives CASSLITYGNYGYTF.

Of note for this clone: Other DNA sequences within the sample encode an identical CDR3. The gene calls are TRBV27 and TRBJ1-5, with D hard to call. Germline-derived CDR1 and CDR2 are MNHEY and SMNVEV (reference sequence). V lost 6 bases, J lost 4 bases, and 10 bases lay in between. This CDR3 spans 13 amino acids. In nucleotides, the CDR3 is TGTGCCAGCAGCCCTCTTGGGAATCAGCCCCAGCATTTT. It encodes CASSPLGNQPQHF.

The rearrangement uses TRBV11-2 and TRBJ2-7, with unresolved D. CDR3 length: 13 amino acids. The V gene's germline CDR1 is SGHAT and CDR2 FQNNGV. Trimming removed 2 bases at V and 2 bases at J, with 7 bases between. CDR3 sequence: CASSLMNPYEQYF. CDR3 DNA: TGTGCCAGCAGCTTAATGAACCCCTACGAGCAGTACTTC.

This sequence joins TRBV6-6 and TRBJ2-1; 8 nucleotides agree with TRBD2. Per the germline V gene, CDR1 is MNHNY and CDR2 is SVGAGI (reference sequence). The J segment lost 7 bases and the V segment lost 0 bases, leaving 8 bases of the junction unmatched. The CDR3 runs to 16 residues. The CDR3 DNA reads TGTGCCAGCAGTTACTCCTCTATAGCGGGAAGGAATGAGCAGTTCTTC. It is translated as CASSYSSIAGRNEQFF.

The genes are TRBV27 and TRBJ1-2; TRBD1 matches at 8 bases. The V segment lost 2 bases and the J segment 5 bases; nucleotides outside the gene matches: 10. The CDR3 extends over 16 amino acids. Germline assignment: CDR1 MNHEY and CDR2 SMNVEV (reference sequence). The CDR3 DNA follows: TGTGCCAGCAGTTTAGGGGACAGGTTAGGGTTTTATGGCTACACCTTC. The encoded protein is CASSLGDRLGFYGYTF.

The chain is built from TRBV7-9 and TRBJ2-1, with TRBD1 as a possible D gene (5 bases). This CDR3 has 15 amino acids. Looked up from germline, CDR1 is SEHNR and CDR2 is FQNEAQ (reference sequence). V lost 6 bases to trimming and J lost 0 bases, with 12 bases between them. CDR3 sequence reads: CASRLTGLSYNEQFF. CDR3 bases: TGTGCCAGCAGATTAACAGGCCTCTCCTACAATGAGCAGTTCTTC.

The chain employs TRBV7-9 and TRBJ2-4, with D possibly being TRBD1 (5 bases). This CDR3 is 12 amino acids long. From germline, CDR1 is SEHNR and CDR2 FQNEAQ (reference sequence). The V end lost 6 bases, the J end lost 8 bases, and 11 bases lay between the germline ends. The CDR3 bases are TGTGCCAGCAGAGGGGATGGGGACATTCAGTACTTC. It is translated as CASRGDGDIQYF. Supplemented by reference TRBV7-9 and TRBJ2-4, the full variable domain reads DTGVSQNPRHKITKRGQNVTFRCDPISEHNRLYWYRQTLGQGPEFLTYFQNEAQLEKSRLLSDRFSAERPKGSFSTLEIQRTEQGDSAMYLCASRGDGDIQYFGAGTRLSVL.

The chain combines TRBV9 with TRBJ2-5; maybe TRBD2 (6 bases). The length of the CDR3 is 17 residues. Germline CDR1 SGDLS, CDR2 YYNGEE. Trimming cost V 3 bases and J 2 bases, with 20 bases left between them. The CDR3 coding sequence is TGTGCCAGCAGCGCGAGGTGGGGCGGGACGATACAAGAGACCCAGTACTTC. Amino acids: CASSARWGGTIQETQYF. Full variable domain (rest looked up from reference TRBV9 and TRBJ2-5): DSGVTQTPKHLITATGQRVTLRCSPRSGDLSVYWYQQSLDQGLQFLIQYYNGEERAKGNILERFSAQQFPDLHSELNLSSLELGDSALYFCASSARWGGTIQETQYFGPGTRLLVL.

CDR3 in DNA: TGTGCCAGCAGTCCTCTAGGGGGGGAGCGGCCAGATACGCAGTATTTT. The encoded protein is CASSPLGGERPDTQYF. The V gene is TRBV7-3, the J gene TRBJ2-3; D is possibly TRBD2 (7 bases). Per germline, CDR1 SGHTA and CDR2 FQGTGA. This CDR3 has 16 residues. The V gene lost 6 bases and the J gene lost 4 bases, with 20 bases spanning the gap.